This TCR beta chain is from a study of blood T cell repertoires in COVID-19. Study information: COVID-19 samples, acute and convalescent, were from the United States, Italy and Spain. The analysed material was cDNA or gDNA that came from T cells, B-cell-depleted T cells, or PBMCs.

Authors' analysis steps: Reference gene primer amplification in the assay estimated nucleated cell counts. Using immunoSEQ multiplex PCR, the repertoire was profiled, and TCRdb retains in-frame clones only, with some absent. The V and J calls and clone size come from that table; D and trimming were worked out from the DNA. The repertoire consists of around 170,000 clones, with 65% to 90% occurring once and the leading ten covering more than 1.5%. The ends were cut back, 4 bases at V and 4 bases at J, with 20 bases in the middle. The CDR3 sequence is 16 residues long. Germline V lookup: CDR1 LGHNA, CDR2 YNFKEQ.

The source material was peripheral blood. The chain links TRBV4-2 to TRBJ2-7; D perhaps matches TRBD2 (6 bases). The TCR sequence derives from a human donor in a cohort sampled during active COVID-19. CDR3 nucleotides: TGTGCCAGCAGCCTTTTCTTGGGAGCGGGTTCATACGAGCAGTACTTC. Protein sequence: CASSLFLGAGSYEQYF.